The 25 T cell receptor beta chains presented below share a single source sample, sequenced in a study of CD8+CD57+ T cells in acquired aplastic anemia. Sequenced patients had shown CD8+CD57+ cell expansion by flow cytometry. The template for TCR beta VDJ and CDR3 sequence profiling was genomic DNA. TCRdb re-analysed the reads in MiXCR, keeping a single row per CDR3 protein. Among around 220,000 distinct CDR3 sequences listed, roughly 50% were seen once. Sequenced material: sorted CD4+, CD8+, or CD8+CD57+ T cells (not recorded which) from PBMCs. The source is a human donor with aplastic anemia.

This clonotype was counted many times. The chain has TRBV19 and TRBJ1-1; no clear D gene. Germline V gene data show CDR1 as LNHDA and CDR2 as SQIVND (reference sequence). V lost 3 bases and J lost 3, with 11 bases in between. The CDR3 runs to 14 residues. CDR3 coding DNA: TGTGCCAGTAGTATGGGAACGTGGGACACTGAAGCTTTCTTT. Its translation is CASSMGTWDTEAFF.

Note on this clonotype: Germline and junction disagree at one end, which may indicate a read error. J is TRBJ2-2 and V is TRBV5-6, with D unclear. The CDR3 extends over 9 amino acids. Per germline, CDR1 SGHDT and CDR2 YYEEEE. This chain's CDR3 is CASSLENGF. In DNA form, the CDR3 reads TGTGCCAGCAGCTTGGAGAATGGGTTT.

This chain links TRBV7-3 with TRBJ2-3; D uncertain. V was pared by 3 bases and J by 0 bases, with 25 bases between. The CDR3 runs 20 residues. Germline V gene lookup returns CDR1 SGHTA and CDR2 FQGTGA. CDR3 DNA: TGTGCCAGCAGCTTTTCCTCCCCGAGAAGTCTAGGATCGAGCACAGATACGCAGTATTTT. Translation: CASSFSSPRSLGSSTDTQYF.

This clonotype was seen at least ten times. The gene calls are TRBV10-3 and TRBJ1-2, with D hard to call. V lost 4 bases, J lost 0 bases, and 15 bases lay in between. CDR1 ENHRY and CDR2 SYGVKD come from the germline V gene. The CDR3 is 16 amino acids. CDR3 amino acids: CAISGSVGGSNYGYTF. The CDR3, as DNA: TGTGCCATCAGTGGGAGTGTTGGCGGTTCTAACTATGGCTACACCTTC.

V and J are TRBV5-6 and TRBJ1-5; perhaps TRBD1 as D (5 bases). Trimming cost V 1 base and J 9 bases, with 8 bases left between them. This CDR3 has 12 amino acids. The germline V gene encodes CDR1 SGHDT and CDR2 YYEEEE. Written as DNA, the CDR3 is TGTGCCAGCAGCTTGTCCCAGGGGCCCCAGCATTTT. It codes for CASSLSQGPQHF.

This clonotype has a count of ten or more. CDR3 residues: CSARVALAGGRETQYF. The CDR3 DNA follows: TGCAGTGCTAGAGTAGCCCTAGCGGGGGGGAGAGAGACCCAGTACTTC. V is TRBV20-1 and J is TRBJ2-5; TRBD2 agrees at 12 bases. V lost 1 base to trimming and J lost 4 bases; unmatched junction nucleotides: 7. The CDR3 is 16 amino acids. Looked up from germline, CDR1 is DFQATT and CDR2 is SNEGSKA (reference sequence).

The sample holds one count of this clonotype. The chain recombines TRBV7-9 with TRBJ1-2; D is uncertain. In germline, CDR1 is SEHNR, CDR2 FQNEAQ (reference sequence). Trimming removed 4 bases at V and 1 base at J, with 10 bases between. CDR3 length equals 14 residues. In nucleotides, the CDR3 is TGTGCCAGCAGCTCAGCCGGTAATAACTATGGCTACACCTTC. It is translated as CASSSAGNNYGYTF.

The J gene is TRBJ1-6, the V gene TRBV2; D may be TRBD1 (5 bases). The CDR3 length is 13 residues. V gave up 5 bases and J gave up 8 bases, with 10 bases separating them. CDR1 SNHLY and CDR2 FYNNEI come from the germline V gene. CDR3 DNA: TGTGCCAGCAGTCGGGACGGACATTCACCCCTCCACTTT. It yields the protein CASSRDGHSPLHF.

J is TRBJ2-5 and V is TRBV10-3; 12 bases match TRBD1. Per the germline V gene, CDR1 is ENHRY and CDR2 is SYGVKD. V lost 7 bases and J lost 0; bases outside the gene matches: 6. CDR3 length: 16 residues. The CDR3 nucleotides read TGTGCCATCATCGGGACAGGGGGCCGTGACCAAGAGACCCAGTACTTC. This gives the protein CAIIGTGGRDQETQYF.

The chain employs TRBV19 and TRBJ1-2; the D is unclear. Trimming removed 8 bases at V and 0 bases at J, with 13 bases between. The CDR3 covers 14 residues. In germline, CDR1 is LNHDA, CDR2 SQIVND (reference sequence). The CDR3 sequence: CASGIANTNYGYTF. CDR3 nucleotides: TGTGCCAGTGGAATAGCCAATACTAACTATGGCTACACCTTC.

There are many counts of this clonotype. This rearrangement joins TRBV5-8 to TRBJ1-1; D unclear. The CDR3 contains 15 residues. Germline V gene data show CDR1 as SGHTS and CDR2 as YDEGEE. V was shortened by 0 bases and J by 1 base, with 10 bases between the two germline ends. CDR3 DNA: TGTGCCAGCAGCTTGGTAGCGGGAAGGAACACTGAAGCTTTCTTT. Translation gives CASSLVAGRNTEAFF.

The chain employs TRBV25-1 and TRBJ2-7; D is ambiguous. Germline V gene lookup returns CDR1 MGHDK and CDR2 SYGVNS. The V end lost 6 bases, the J end lost 3 bases, and 15 bases lay between the germline ends. The CDR3 loop spans 14 amino acids. The CDR3 DNA reads as TGTGCCAGCAGCCAAGATACGACTTACTACGAGCAGTACTTC. As protein: CASSQDTTYYEQYF.

Note on this clonotype: It may be a read error: a sequence one base away is much more abundant. V and J are TRBV7-9 and TRBJ1-6; 7 bases line up with TRBD1. Germline CDR1 reads SEHNR; CDR2 reads FQNEAQ (reference sequence). The CDR3 contains 14 residues. The CDR3 reads CASTLQGRNSPPHF. The CDR3 DNA is TGTGCCAGCACCTTACAGGGGCGGAATTCACCCCCCCACTTT.

This clonotype has at least ten counts. The V and J genes are TRBV7-2 and TRBJ2-1; perhaps D is TRBD1 or TRBD2 (5 bases each). Per the germline V gene, CDR1 is SGHTA and CDR2 is FQGNSA. This CDR3 comprises 15 residues. V was cut by 0 bases and J by 10 bases, with 16 bases left in between. CDR3 DNA: TGTGCCAGCAGCTTAGCGGCGGATCGGGGCGCAGAGCAGTTCTTC. As protein: CASSLAADRGAEQFF.

V usage is TRBV7-2 and J usage is TRBJ2-7; possibly TRBD1 for D (6 bases). Looked up from germline, CDR1 is SGHTA and CDR2 is FQGNSA. The V end was cut by 3 bases, the J end by 3 bases, with 9 bases between. The CDR3 is 13 amino acids. The CDR3 sequence is CASSFRGIYEQYV. The DNA for the CDR3 is TGTGCCAGCAGCTTCAGGGGAATCTACGAGCAGTACGTC.

The chain links TRBV7-9 to TRBJ2-4; D not certain. The CDR3 has 16 residues. Germline V CDR1 and CDR2: SEHNR, FQNEAQ (reference sequence). V was cut by 0 bases and J by 0 bases, with 9 bases left in between. CDR3 bases: TGTGCCAGCAGCTTAGCAGGAAGCCTAGCCAAAAACATTCAGTACTTC. Its protein product is CASSLAGSLAKNIQYF.

This clonotype showed up many times. This sequence joins TRBV2 and TRBJ2-2; either TRBD1 or TRBD2 may fit D (5 bases each). The CDR3 has 14 amino acids. Germline V gene sequence: CDR1 SNHLY, CDR2 FYNNEI. V lost 8 bases to trimming and J lost 0 bases, with 10 bases between them. The CDR3 is CASLQDSNTGELFF. CDR3 DNA: TGTGCCAGCTTACAGGACTCGAACACCGGGGAGCTGTTTTTT.

A word on this clonotype: Since the CDR3 does not end with the conserved phenylalanine or tryptophan, this likely comes from a read error. The chain uses TRBV20-1 and TRBJ1-6; D uncertain. Germline V gene lookup returns CDR1 DFQATT and CDR2 SNEGSKA (reference sequence). Trimming pared 6 bases from V and 3 bases from J, leaving 6 bases between. The CDR3 is made up of 12 amino acids. The CDR3 bases are TGCAGTGCAGGAGGCTATAATTCACCCCTCCACCTT. It specifies CSAGGYNSPLHL.

This clonotype came up many times. The genes are TRBV9 and TRBJ2-1, with 8 bases identical to TRBD2. There are 15 residues in the CDR3. CDR1 is SGDLS and CDR2 is YYNGEE in the germline V gene. V was pared by 0 bases and J by 3 bases, with 2 bases of the junction left unmatched. The CDR3 region has the DNA TGTGCCAGCAGCGTAGCGGGGGGGGACTACAATGAGCAGTTCTTC. Translation: CASSVAGGDYNEQFF.

The chain has TRBV2 and TRBJ2-1, with a tentative D call TRBD1 (6 bases). The germline CDR1 and CDR2 sequences are SNHLY and FYNNEI. The CDR3 totals 14 residues. Trimming left V 3 bases short and J 15 bases short, with 21 bases between. This CDR3 is CASSENRVGIERFF. The DNA of the CDR3 is TGTGCCAGCAGTGAGAACAGGGTGGGAATAGAACGGTTCTTC.

This clonotype showed up just a few times. The V call is TRBV7-2, the J call TRBJ1-6; D is unresolved. The V and J ends lost 0 bases and 7 bases respectively, with 7 bases between them. Germline assignment: CDR1 SGHTA and CDR2 FQGNSA. The CDR3 loop spans 14 amino acids. CDR3 DNA sequence: TGTGCCAGCAGCTTAGCGAACGGCAATTCACCCCTCCACTTT. Its protein is CASSLANGNSPLHF.

The V and J genes are TRBV9 and TRBJ1-3, with D hard to call. The V gene's germline CDR1 is SGDLS and CDR2 YYNGEE. The ends were cut back, 4 bases at V and 1 base at J, with 9 bases in the middle. This CDR3 comprises 14 residues. The CDR3 DNA sequence: TGTGCCAGCAGCCCCACCTCATCTGGAAACACCATATATTTT. Translation gives CASSPTSSGNTIYF. The variable domain in full, completed from reference TRBV9 and TRBJ1-3, reads DSGVTQTPKHLITATGQRVTLRCSPRSGDLSVYWYQQSLDQGLQFLIQYYNGEERAKGNILERFSAQQFPDLHSELNLSSLELGDSALYFCASSPTSSGNTIYFGEGSWLTVV.

This chain uses TRBV7-2 with TRBJ2-3, with D uncertain. The CDR3 totals 15 residues. The V and J ends lost 5 bases and 1 base respectively, with 13 bases between them. Germline loops: CDR1 SGHTA, CDR2 FQGNSA. This CDR3 reads CASSARVVGTDTQYF. In nucleotides, the CDR3 is TGTGCCAGCAGCGCTCGAGTTGTTGGCACAGATACGCAGTATTTT.

This clonotype was seen a handful of times. Germline and junction disagree at one end, which may indicate a read error. V is TRBV28 and J is TRBJ2-6, with 8 positions matching TRBD2. Per the germline V gene, CDR1 is MDHEN and CDR2 is SYDVKM. The CDR3 covers 13 residues. The CDR3 loop reads CASGSGGANVQTF. The CDR3, as DNA: TGTGCCAGCGGCTCCGGGGGGGCCAACGTCCAGACTTTC.

This clonotype was counted at least ten times. The chain joins TRBV7-9 to TRBJ1-1; D is undetermined. The V end was cut by 0 bases, the J end by 1 base, with 9 bases between. Germline CDR1 reads SEHNR; CDR2 reads FQNEAQ (reference sequence). This CDR3 spans 15 amino acids. CDR3 nucleotide sequence: TGTGCCAGCAGCTTAGCGGCGACACCGAACACTGAAGCTTTCTTT. Translated, it gives CASSLAATPNTEAFF. The full variable domain, with the rest looked up from reference TRBV7-9 and TRBJ1-1, is DTGVSQNPRHKITKRGQNVTFRCDPISEHNRLYWYRQTLGQGPEFLTYFQNEAQLEKSRLLSDRFSAERPKGSFSTLEIQRTEQGDSAMYLCASSLAATPNTEAFFGQGTRLTVV.